Below, 32 T cell receptor beta chains from the same sample are listed, as sequenced in a study of blood T cell repertoires in COVID-19. The repertoire was sequenced with immunoSEQ multiplex PCR; TCRdb's copy has only in-frame clones and lacks some. In the table there are 200,000 to 250,000 clones, more than 80% of which are singletons. The sample was peripheral blood. Source of these receptors: a man aged 25 to 40 with COVID-19, enrolled during active disease.

The chain joins TRBV5-4 to TRBJ2-3; TRBD1 matches 7 bases. J gave up 8 bases and V 6 bases, and 9 bases lay outside the gene matches. CDR1 SGHNT and CDR2 YYREEE come from the germline V gene (reference sequence). CDR3 length: 13 residues. The CDR3 reads CASIYNRGGTQYF. CDR3 nucleotides: TGTGCCAGCATCTATAACAGGGGCGGTACGCAGTATTTT.

The chain is built from TRBV19 and TRBJ1-1; D unclear. The germline gives CDR1 LNHDA, CDR2 SQIVND (reference sequence). V lost 5 bases and J lost 3, with 13 bases in between. This CDR3 has 14 amino acids. CDR3 loop: CASSHRARDTEAFF. The CDR3 DNA reads TGTGCCAGTAGTCACAGAGCCCGTGACACTGAAGCTTTCTTT.

The genes are TRBV28 and TRBJ1-2; D may be TRBD1 (6 bases). V dropped 8 bases and J dropped 7 bases, with 17 bases sitting between them. CDR1 is MDHEN and CDR2 is SYDVKM in the germline V gene. The CDR3 runs to 13 residues. The CDR3 DNA reads as TGTGCCAGCGGAACAGGGCTGTTCTCTGGCTACACCTTC. Encoded protein: CASGTGLFSGYTF.

The chain employs TRBV28 and TRBJ1-6; 11 nucleotides agree with TRBD1. V was pared by 7 bases and J by 15 bases, with 11 bases of the junction left unmatched. Germline CDR1 and CDR2: MDHEN and SYDVKM. The CDR3 loop spans 14 amino acids. Here the CDR3 reads CASTSGQGVEILHF. In nucleotides, the CDR3 is TGTGCCAGCACCTCGGGACAGGGGGTTGAGATCCTCCACTTT.

The chain is built from TRBV14 and TRBJ2-6; tentatively, D is TRBD2 (6 bases). The V gene's germline CDR1 is SGHDN and CDR2 FVKESK. CDR3 length equals 19 residues. The V gene lost 2 bases and the J gene lost 0 bases, with 17 bases spanning the gap. CDR3 sequence: CASSQWGTYPHSGANVLTF. The DNA for the CDR3 is TGTGCCAGCAGCCAATGGGGGACTTATCCCCACTCTGGGGCCAACGTCCTGACTTTC. The full variable domain, completed using reference TRBV14 and TRBJ2-6, is EAGVTQFPSHSVIEKGQTVTLRCDPISGHDNLYWYRRVMGKEIKFLLHFVKESKQDESGMPNNRFLAERTGGTYSTLKVQPAELEDSGVYFCASSQWGTYPHSGANVLTFGAGSRLTVL.

The rearrangement joins TRBV30 to TRBJ2-3; 8 bases fit TRBD2. The CDR3 totals 16 residues. V dropped 0 bases and J dropped 4; count of bases not matched to a gene: 9. Germline V CDR1 and CDR2: GTSNPN, SVGIG (reference sequence). Here the CDR3 DNA reads TGTGCCTGGAGTGTAACGAGCGGGAGACTCCCAGATACGCAGTATTTT. Its translation is CAWSVTSGRLPDTQYF.

CDR3 sequence (DNA): TGTGCCAGCAGCCTCCAAGCAGGGGGGAATGGCTACACCTTC. Encoded protein: CASSLQAGGNGYTF. The rearrangement uses TRBV11-2 and TRBJ1-2; 7 bases fit TRBD1. The CDR3 contains 14 residues. Germline CDR1 and CDR2: SGHAT and FQNNGV. V dropped 5 bases and J dropped 6; count of bases not matched to a gene: 9.

This clone was recorded only once. The chain employs TRBV11-2 and TRBJ1-1, with 8 bases lining up with TRBD1. Germline CDR1 and CDR2: SGHAT and FQNNGV. J lost 4 bases, V lost 5 bases, and 9 bases had no gene match. The CDR3 has 15 amino acids. The CDR3 nucleotides are TGTGCCAGCAGCCTCATGACAGGGGTCGGCACTGAAGCTTTCTTT. It encodes CASSLMTGVGTEAFF.

The V and J genes are TRBV21-1 and TRBJ1-1; the D call of TRBD1 is as the table states it, not checked on the DNA. TRBV21-1 is a pseudogene locus. CDR3 length: 12 residues. CDR3 coding DNA: TGTGCCAGCAAGACAGGGGACACTGAAGCTTTCTTT. Its protein is CASKTGDTEAFF.

This chain links TRBV5-4 with TRBJ2-1; no clear D gene. CDR3 size: 13 residues. Germline V lookup: CDR1 SGHNT, CDR2 YYREEE (reference sequence). V lost 2 bases and J 6 bases, leaving 9 bases between the germline ends. The CDR3 DNA reads TGTGCCAGCAGCTTCTCCCCGAGCAATGAGCAGTTCTTC. The encoded protein is CASSFSPSNEQFF.

This CDR3 is CASSRLAVNYGYTF. DNA of the CDR3: TGTGCCAGCAGTCGCCTCGCAGTTAACTATGGCTACACCTTC. The chain joins TRBV6-5 to TRBJ1-2; no clear D gene. Trimming took off 5 bases at V and 1 base at J, with 11 bases between the two ends. Looked up from germline, CDR1 is MNHEY and CDR2 is SVGAGI. The length of the CDR3 is 14 residues.

This rearrangement joins TRBV7-9 to TRBJ1-5; D might be TRBD1 (5 bases). Germline V gene sequence: CDR1 SEHNR, CDR2 FQNEAQ (reference sequence). The ends were cut back, 4 bases at V and 0 bases at J, with 7 bases in the middle. CDR3 size: 14 residues. The CDR3 spells CASSSTDSNQPQHF. CDR3 nucleotides: TGTGCCAGCAGCTCGACAGATAGCAATCAGCCCCAGCATTTT.

This chain joins TRBV6-5 and TRBJ1-6; 8 nucleotides line up with TRBD1. Trimming cost V 0 bases and J 10 bases; bases outside gene matches: 5. The germline CDR1 and CDR2 sequences are MNHEY and SVGAGI. CDR3 length equals 15 residues. The CDR3 DNA is TGTGCCAGCAGTTACTCGAGGACAGGGCGGTCACCCCTCCACTTT. Translated, it gives CASSYSRTGRSPLHF.

This clone appeared once. This chain uses TRBV6-6 with TRBJ1-5, with 7 positions matching TRBD1. Per germline, CDR1 MNHNY and CDR2 SVGAGI (reference sequence). This CDR3 comprises 15 residues. Trimming took 7 bases from V and 0 from J; bases not matched to a gene: 6. The DNA of the CDR3 is TGTGCCAGCAAACAACAGGGGCTTAGCAATCAGCCCCAGCATTTT. It codes for CASKQQGLSNQPQHF.

The rearrangement joins TRBV7-8 to TRBJ2-7; the D gene is possibly TRBD1 (7 bases). CDR1 and CDR2 from the germline V gene are SGHVS and FQNEAQ. V was pared by 1 base and J by 4 bases, with 11 bases between. The CDR3 totals 14 residues. The CDR3 protein is CASSLVQGGYEQYF. As DNA, the CDR3 is TGTGCCAGCAGCTTAGTTCAGGGGGGATACGAGCAGTACTTC.

This chain connects TRBV14 to TRBJ1-1; D not certain. The CDR3 contains 13 residues. Trimming shortened V by 2 bases and J by 3 bases, and 7 bases separated the two germline ends. The germline gives CDR1 SGHDN, CDR2 FVKESK. In DNA form, the CDR3 reads TGTGCCAGCAGCCAACGGGGTTACACTGAAGCTTTCTTT. Its protein product is CASSQRGYTEAFF.

V gene TRBV6-4 combines with J gene TRBJ2-7; the match to TRBD2 covers 9 bases. V lost 2 bases, J lost 4 bases, and 6 bases stayed unmatched. The CDR3 loop spans 15 amino acids. CDR1 MRHNA and CDR2 SNTAGT come from the germline V gene. CDR3 in amino acids: CASSDEASGVYEQYF. The CDR3 bases are TGTGCCAGCAGTGACGAGGCTAGCGGGGTTTACGAGCAGTACTTC.

The rearrangement joins TRBV19 to TRBJ1-1, with D unclear. Germline V gives CDR1 LNHDA, CDR2 SQIVND (reference sequence). V was shortened by 7 bases and J by 3 bases, with 18 bases between the two germline ends. The CDR3 is 15 amino acids. The CDR3 protein is CASNDLRGIDTEAFF. The CDR3 DNA sequence: TGTGCCAGTAACGACCTTCGCGGCATCGACACTGAAGCTTTCTTT.

V is TRBV6-4 and J is TRBJ1-2; 7 nucleotides align to TRBD1. Germline CDR1 reads MRHNA; CDR2 reads SNTAGT. The CDR3 has 16 amino acids. With 8 bases clipped from V and 5 bases from J, the junction kept 17 bases outside the gene matches. The CDR3 DNA sequence: TGTGCCAGCCTGAGGCTACGAGGGGGCGAGCTATATGGCTACACCTTC. Translation gives CASLRLRGGELYGYTF.

DNA for the CDR3: TGTGCCAGCAGCCAAGATTGGGGCAGGCCCCCCTCTGGAAACACCATATATTTT. Translated, it gives CASSQDWGRPPSGNTIYF. The gene calls are TRBV3-1 (or the pseudogene TRBV3-2) and TRBJ1-3, with a possible D match to TRBD1 (5 bases). Germline CDR1 and CDR2: LGHDT and YNNKEL (reference sequence). Trimming shortened V by 0 bases and J by 0 bases, and 15 bases separated the two germline ends. The CDR3 extends over 18 amino acids.

The chain employs TRBV9 and TRBJ2-3; D remains ambiguous. The CDR3 contains 14 residues. V was pared by 4 bases and J by 5 bases, with 14 bases between. CDR1 is SGDLS and CDR2 is YYNGEE in the germline V gene. The CDR3 coding sequence is TGTGCCAGCAGCTCCCGCAGCAGCGTAGATACGCAGTATTTT. This codes for CASSSRSSVDTQYF. The full variable domain, in which reference TRBV9 and TRBJ2-3 provide the parts outside the CDR3, is DSGVTQTPKHLITATGQRVTLRCSPRSGDLSVYWYQQSLDQGLQFLIQYYNGEERAKGNILERFSAQQFPDLHSELNLSSLELGDSALYFCASSSRSSVDTQYFGPGTRLTVL.

This chain uses TRBV28 with TRBJ1-2; 9 nucleotides match TRBD1. This CDR3 has 16 amino acids. The germline V gene has CDR1 MDHEN and CDR2 SYDVKM. The ends lost 4 bases at V and 4 bases at J; junction bases unmatched: 10. The CDR3 DNA reads as TGTGCCAGCAGTTCGGGACAGGGTACTAGTGCCTATGGCTACACCTTC. Protein: CASSSGQGTSAYGYTF.

The V gene is TRBV11-2, the J gene TRBJ2-7, with 8 nucleotides matching TRBD1. V shed 5 bases, J shed 0 bases, and the junction held 6 bases outside the gene matches. Germline CDR1 SGHAT, CDR2 FQNNGV. The CDR3 is 15 residues long. CDR3 amino acids: CASSSGQGSSYEQYF. Here the CDR3 DNA reads TGTGCCAGCAGCAGCGGACAGGGCAGCTCCTACGAGCAGTACTTC.

The CDR3 DNA reads TGTGCCAGCAGCCCGACCGGGACAGGGACGTACAATGAGCAGTTCTTC. As protein: CASSPTGTGTYNEQFF. The chain couples TRBV28 to TRBJ2-1, with TRBD1 matching 9 bases. Germline loops: CDR1 MDHEN, CDR2 SYDVKM. Trimming at V came to 6 bases and at J to 4 bases, leaving 10 bases not matched to a gene. The CDR3 sequence is 16 residues long.

The chain recombines TRBV5-1 with TRBJ1-2; 10 bases align to TRBD1. After removal of 0 bases from V and 7 bases from J, the junction contained 0 bases not matched to a gene. Germline CDR1 is SGHRS and CDR2 is YFSETQ. The CDR3 has 13 residues. The CDR3 sequence: CASSLGDRGGYTF. CDR3 coding DNA: TGCGCCAGCAGCTTGGGGGACAGGGGTGGCTACACCTTC.

The CDR3 DNA is TGTGCCAGCAGCTTTGGCCAGCAAGAGACCCAGTACTTC. Translating it yields CASSFGQQETQYF. The chain has TRBV5-6 and TRBJ2-5; D is undetermined. Trimming pared 2 bases from V and 2 bases from J, leaving 7 bases between. CDR1 SGHDT and CDR2 YYEEEE come from the germline V gene. CDR3 length: 13 amino acids.

The genes are TRBV6-2 or TRBV6-3 and TRBJ1-1, with D uncertain. The germline gives CDR1 MNHEY, CDR2 SVGEGT. Trimming removed 2 bases at V and 1 base at J, with 8 bases between. This CDR3 is built from 14 residues. The CDR3 sequence: CASSYVQSNTEAFF. CDR3 sequence (DNA): TGTGCCAGCAGTTACGTCCAGTCGAACACTGAAGCTTTCTTT.

The V gene is TRBV14, the J gene TRBJ2-3, with 10 bases lining up with TRBD2. V lost 5 bases, J lost 1 base, and 3 bases stayed unmatched. The germline gives CDR1 SGHDN, CDR2 FVKESK. The CDR3 covers 15 residues. The CDR3 region is CASSSGTSGTDTQYF. CDR3 in DNA: TGTGCCAGCAGCTCAGGGACTAGCGGCACAGATACGCAGTATTTT.

V gene TRBV5-1 combines with J gene TRBJ2-1; 9 bases align to TRBD1. This CDR3 region has 15 residues. The junction had 8 bases not matched to a gene; V was cut back by 3 bases and J by 7 bases. Germline CDR1 SGHRS, CDR2 YFSETQ. The CDR3 reads CASSYSDRGKNEQFF. CDR3 nucleotides: TGCGCCAGCAGCTACTCAGACAGGGGGAAGAATGAGCAGTTCTTC.

This chain connects TRBV23-1 to TRBJ1-5, with D possibly being TRBD1 (5 bases). TRBV23-1 is an ORF, with its function uncertain. The CDR3 extends over 16 amino acids. V lost 0 bases and J lost 9, with 18 bases in between. The CDR3 DNA follows: TGCGCCAGCAGTCAATCGCCCCCCCCCACAGGTCCGCCCCAGCATTTT. As protein: CASSQSPPPTGPPQHF.

This clone was counted between two and nine times. The identical CDR3 is also encoded by other nucleotide sequences in the sample. The chain links TRBV5-1 to TRBJ2-2; TRBD2 might be the D (6 bases). The CDR3 extends over 15 amino acids. Germline-derived CDR1 and CDR2 are SGHRS and YFSETQ. The V and J ends lost 0 bases and 0 bases respectively, with 6 bases between them. The CDR3 loop is CASSLGDSNTGELFF. CDR3 nucleotides: TGCGCCAGCAGCTTGGGGGACTCGAACACCGGGGAGCTGTTTTTT.

This clone showed up just once. V and J are TRBV7-3 and TRBJ2-4, with D perhaps matching TRBD1 (6 bases). The CDR3 has 15 amino acids. Germline CDR1 is SGHTA and CDR2 is FQGTGA. V was shortened by 5 bases and J by 7 bases, with 18 bases between the two germline ends. CDR3 amino acids: CASSQPGTLRNIQYF. CDR3 coding DNA: TGTGCCAGCAGCCAACCCGGGACACTCCGGAACATTCAGTACTTC. Using reference TRBV7-3 and TRBJ2-4 for the parts outside the CDR3, the full variable domain is GAGVSQTPSNKVTEKGKYVELRCDPISGHTALYWYRQSLGQGPEFLIYFQGTGAADDSGLPNDRFFAVRPEGSVSTLKIQRTERGDSAVYLCASSQPGTLRNIQYFGAGTRLSVL.